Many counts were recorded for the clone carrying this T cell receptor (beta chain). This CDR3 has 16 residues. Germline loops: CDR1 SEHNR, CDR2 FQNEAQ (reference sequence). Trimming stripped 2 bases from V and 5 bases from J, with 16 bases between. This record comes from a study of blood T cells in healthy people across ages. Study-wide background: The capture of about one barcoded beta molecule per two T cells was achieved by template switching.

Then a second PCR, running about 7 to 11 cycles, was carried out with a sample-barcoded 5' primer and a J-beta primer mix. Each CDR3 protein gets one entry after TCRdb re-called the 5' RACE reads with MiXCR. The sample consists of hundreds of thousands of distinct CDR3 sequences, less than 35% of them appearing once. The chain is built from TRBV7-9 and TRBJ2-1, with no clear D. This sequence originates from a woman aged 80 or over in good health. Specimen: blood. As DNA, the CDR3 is TGTGCCAGCAGCTTAACCAGAAACTCCGGACACAATGAGCAGTTCTTC. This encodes CASSLTRNSGHNEQFF.